This TCR beta chain was found in a study of blood T cell repertoires in COVID-19 (dated by TCRdb to between 2020 and 2021). At the level of the whole study: The collaborator samples originated in the United States, Italy and Spain and spanned the acute and convalescent phases of COVID-19. The prospective study material was composed of cDNA or gDNA derived from T cells, B-cell-depleted T cells, or PBMCs. Deeply sampled blood TCRbeta repertoires from subjects exposed to, actively infected with, or recovered from COVID-19 were included in the dataset. The repertoires were released in a freely available public database meant as a resource for research on the immune response to SARS-CoV-2. The samples were drawn from the first 160 participants of the ongoing ImmuneRACE study and from about 1,200 subjects provided by 6 global collaborators. A de-identified subject ID, COVID-19 status, age in years and sex were almost always included in the sample metadata. Where available, HLA class I and class II types were obtained from metadata supplied by the sample provider rather than from assay-based typing. General findings and caveats noted by the study authors: The amount of clinical and demographic metadata varied by source and participant and was provided uncurated.

The junction shows trimming of 2 bases on V and 4 bases on J, plus 11 bases between the germline ends. The CDR3 starts with the cysteine, ends with the phenylalanine, and has 14 residues. Kept here is only the CDR3 DNA, which spans 42 bases and is read in frame from base 1. CDR1 is given as MDHEN and CDR2 as SYDVKM, both from the germline V gene. The immunoSEQ Assay, a bias-controlled multiplex PCR, was used to amplify TCRbeta CDR3 regions from genomic DNA. Concerning the study's data processing: Within the assay, amplification of reference gene primers was used to estimate how many nucleated cells each sample contained. To quantify the absolute abundance of each unique TCRbeta CDR3 rearrangement, sequence reads were collapsed and filtered. For each sample, productive Simpson clonality was calculated by taking the square root of Simpson's diversity index across productive rearrangements. The clones in this table, taken by TCRdb from immuneACCESS, are in-frame only. Not every clone is retained; where verified, under half of the shortfall comes from an unresolved V gene, and the cause of the rest is unknown. D and trimming were read from the DNA, whereas the V and J calls and clone size are those reported in that table. The sample table records roughly 280,000 clones; approximately 80% of these occur just once. 4% to 5% of the sample lies in the top ten.

Concerning this clone: There is no known antigen for this receptor. Base quality data are lacking; no much larger clone is found one base away.

The collaborating institutions used their own protocols to collect whole blood in K2EDTA tubes. For TCRbeta analysis, collaborators shipped samples in one of three forms: frozen whole blood, isolated PBMCs, or DNA extracted from either of those sample types. In this chain, TRBV28 is recombined with TRBJ1-1; the D gene is perhaps TRBD1, from 6 matching bases. The specimen was peripheral blood. The origin of this receptor is a man in his sixties with acute or convalescent COVID-19. The bases are TGTGCCAGCAGTTTAGGGGGCGTATTCACTGAAGCTTTCTTT. Its coded protein is CASSLGGVFTEAFF.